These T cell receptor beta chains were read from a single sample in a study of blood T cell repertoires in COVID-19. Profiled with immunoSEQ multiplex PCR; TCRdb holds only in-frame clones, not every one. The table shows around 100,000 clones, with about 85% occurring only once. The sample taken for sequencing was peripheral blood. The receptors stem from a man in his fifties or sixties in a cohort sampled during active COVID-19. Both conserved end residues are part of each CDR3. The D gene is left open where the match is weak. The listing skips clone size in some rows; elsewhere it reads once, few, many or a size class.

v_gene	d_gene	j_gene	abundance	CDR3nt	CDR3aa
TRBV10-2	NA	TRBJ1-1	NA	TGCGCCAGCGTCCGGGGGGTGAACACTGAAGCTTTCTTT	CASVRGVNTEAFF
TRBV19	NA	TRBJ2-2	NA	TGTGCCAGTAGTATGGAGGCGGACACCGGGGAGCTGTTTTTT	CASSMEADTGELFF
TRBV6-5	TRBD1	TRBJ2-3	NA	TGTGCCAGCTCAGAACAGGGGGCGCGGGATACGCAGTATTTT	CASSEQGARDTQYF
TRBV5-4	TRBD1	TRBJ1-4	NA	TGTGCCAGCAGCCCCCAAGCCTTGTCGGACAGGGCTGCAACTAATGAAAAACTGTTTTTT	CASSPQALSDRAATNEKLFF
TRBV11-2	TRBD1	TRBJ2-7	NA	TGTGCCAGCAGCTTAGAGATCGGGACAGGGGGCTACGAGCAGTACTTC	CASSLEIGTGGYEQYF
TRBV18	TRBD1	TRBJ2-5	once	TGTGCCAGCTCACCGTTCGGACAGGGGGCGACCCAAGAGACCCAGTACTTC	CASSPFGQGATQETQYF
TRBV27	TRBD1	TRBJ1-2	NA	TGTGCCTCGTGGGACAGGGGCAACTATGGCTACACCTTC	CASWDRGNYGYTF
TRBV11-1	TRBD1	TRBJ2-1	NA	TGTGCCAGCAGCTCACCCCCGGGACAGGTTGACAATGAGCAGTTCTTC	CASSSPPGQVDNEQFF
TRBV4-1	NA	TRBJ1-1	NA	TGCGCCAGCAGCCAAGCACTGGTTTTGAAGGAAGCTTTCTTT	CASSQALVLKEAFF
TRBV18	NA	TRBJ1-4	NA	TGTGCCAGCTCACCACAGTCTCACGCAGTTAATGAAAAACTGTTTTTT	CASSPQSHAVNEKLFF
TRBV6-1	NA	TRBJ2-3	NA	TGTGCCAGCAGTGAGAGGGGGGGTAGAGATACGCAGTATTTT	CASSERGGRDTQYF
TRBV19	NA	TRBJ1-2	NA	TGTGCCAGTCCGCAGGGGAACTATGGCTACACCTTC	CASPQGNYGYTF
TRBV7-2	TRBD2	TRBJ2-1	once	TGTGCCAGCAGCTTAGGACTAGCTCGTGAGCAGTTCTTC	CASSLGLAREQFF
TRBV6-5	NA	TRBJ1-6	NA	TGTGCCGGATTACATGACTTTAATTCACCCCTCCACTTT	CAGLHDFNSPLHF
TRBV5-4	NA	TRBJ1-4	NA	TGTGCCAGCAGCTTGGAACCGGGACTGGCATCTGAAAAACTGTTTTTT	CASSLEPGLASEKLFF
TRBV5-1	TRBD1	TRBJ1-4	NA	TGCGCCAGCAGCCCCGGGACAGGGCACGAAAAACTGTTTTTT	CASSPGTGHEKLFF
TRBV6-2/TRBV6-3	NA	TRBJ2-5	NA	TGTGCCAGCAGTTACGGAAGGTTAGACAGGCAAGAGACCCAGTACTTC	CASSYGRLDRQETQYF
TRBV5-1	NA	TRBJ2-2	NA	TGCGCCAGCAGCCAGGAAGATCACGGGGAGCTGTTTTTT	CASSQEDHGELFF
TRBV27	NA	TRBJ1-5	NA	TGTGCCAGCAGTTCCACAAGAAGGGGTAATAGCAATCAGCCCCAGCATTTT	CASSSTRRGNSNQPQHF
TRBV2	NA	TRBJ1-1	NA	TGTGCCAGCAACACTAAGAACACTGAAGCTTTCTTT	CASNTKNTEAFF
TRBV11-3	TRBD2	TRBJ2-3	NA	TGTGCCAGCAGCTCGCCCCCACTAGCGGGGGGCACAGATACGCAGTATTTT	CASSSPPLAGGTDTQYF
TRBV5-5	NA	TRBJ1-1	NA	TGTGCCAGCAGCTTGTTAGGGCCGGGGACAAACACTGAAGCTTTCTTT	CASSLLGPGTNTEAFF
TRBV3-1/TRBV3-2	TRBD1	TRBJ1-2	NA	TGTGCCAGCAGCCACTTGGGACAGGGTGATGGCTACACCTTC	CASSHLGQGDGYTF
TRBV19	TRBD1	TRBJ1-5	few	TGTGCCAGTAGTTCGCCCGGACAGGGAGGAAACAATCAGCCCCAGCATTTT	CASSSPGQGGNNQPQHF
TRBV4-2	NA	TRBJ1-1	NA	TGTGCCAGCAGCGGAGGACGTCGACAGAACACTGAAGCTTTCTTT	CASSGGRRQNTEAFF
TRBV20-1	TRBD1	TRBJ2-5	NA	TGCAGTGCTAGTAAGACAGGGGGCGAGGAGACCCAGTACTTC	CSASKTGGEETQYF